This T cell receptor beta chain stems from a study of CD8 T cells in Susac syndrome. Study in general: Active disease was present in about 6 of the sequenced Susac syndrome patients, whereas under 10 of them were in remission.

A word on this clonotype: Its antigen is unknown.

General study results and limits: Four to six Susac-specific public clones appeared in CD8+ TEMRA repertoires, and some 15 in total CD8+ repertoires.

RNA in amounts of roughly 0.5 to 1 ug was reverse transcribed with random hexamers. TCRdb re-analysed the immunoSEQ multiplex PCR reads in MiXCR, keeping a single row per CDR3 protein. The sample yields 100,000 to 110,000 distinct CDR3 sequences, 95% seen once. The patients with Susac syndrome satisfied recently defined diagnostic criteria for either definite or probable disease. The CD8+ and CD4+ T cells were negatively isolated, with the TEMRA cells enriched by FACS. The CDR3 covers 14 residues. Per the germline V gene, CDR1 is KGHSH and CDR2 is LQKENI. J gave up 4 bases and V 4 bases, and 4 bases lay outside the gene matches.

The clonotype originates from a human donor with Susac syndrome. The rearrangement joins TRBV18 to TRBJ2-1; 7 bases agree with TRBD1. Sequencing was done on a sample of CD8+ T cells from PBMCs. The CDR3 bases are TGTGCCAGCTCACTTACAGGGGTTTACAATGAGCAGTTCTTC. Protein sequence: CASSLTGVYNEQFF. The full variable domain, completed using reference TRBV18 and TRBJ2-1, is NAGVMQNPRHLVRRRGQEARLRCSPMKGHSHVYWYRQLPEEGLKFMVYLQKENIIDESGMPKERFSAEFPKEGPSILRIQQVVRGDSAAYFCASSLTGVYNEQFFGPGTRLTVL.